The 23 T cell receptor beta chains below were found in one sample sequenced in a study of TIL therapy for anti-PD-1-resistant metastatic lung cancer. This was the immunoSEQ v3 assay. Profiling relied on immunoSEQ multiplex PCR, and the TCRdb table lists in-frame clones only, not all of them. The sample contains fewer than 15,000 clones, 66% of which appear only once. Time point denoted: pre-treatment sample, taken before nivolumab and TIL therapy. Pleural nodules or supraclavicular lymph nodes made up most of the excised metastases sampled. The sequencing used tumor tissue, collected at baseline. These receptors originate from a woman between 25 and 80 years old with non-small cell lung cancer.

The gene calls are TRBV4-1 and TRBJ2-1, with 7 bases aligning to TRBD2. Unmatched junction bases numbered 12, after V lost 0 bases and J lost 7 bases. The CDR3 is 17 residues long. CDR1 is MGHRA, CDR2 YSYEKL, per germline. CDR3 DNA: TGCGCCAGCAGCCAAGAGAGTAGCGGGTCTGGGAGGAATGAGCAGTTCTTC. Protein sequence: CASSQESSGSGRNEQFF.

The CDR3 here is CASSLTSGSYNEQFF. The CDR3 region has the DNA TGTGCCAGCAGCTTGACTAGCGGATCCTACAATGAGCAGTTCTTC. The chain recombines TRBV5-4 with TRBJ2-1; 8 bases are shared with TRBD2. The CDR3 sequence is 15 residues long. V lost 1 base and J lost 1; bases outside the gene matches: 1. CDR1 and CDR2 (germline): SGHNT, YYREEE (reference sequence).

V and J are TRBV5-1 and TRBJ2-1; 7 bases agree with TRBD1. Germline V gene data show CDR1 as SGHRS and CDR2 as YFSETQ. The length of the CDR3 is 15 residues. V trimming: 0 bases; J trimming: 7 bases; junction bases outside the gene matches: 7. The CDR3 here is CASSLGAGGGNEQFF. The CDR3 DNA reads as TGCGCCAGCAGCTTGGGCGCAGGGGGTGGGAATGAGCAGTTCTTC.

The V and J genes are TRBV6-4 and TRBJ2-2, with D possibly matching TRBD2 (5 bases). The V gene's germline CDR1 is MRHNA and CDR2 SNTAGT. The CDR3 totals 17 residues. V dropped 0 bases and J dropped 4 bases, with 15 bases sitting between them. The CDR3 bases are TGTGCCAGCAGTGACTCGGAACTCGCGGGCACCACCGGGGAGCTGTTTTTT. It yields the protein CASSDSELAGTTGELFF.

The chain recombines TRBV5-5 with TRBJ1-4, with TRBD1 as a possible D gene (5 bases). Looked up from germline, CDR1 is SGHKS and CDR2 is YYEKEE (reference sequence). The CDR3 sequence is 14 residues long. V was shortened by 8 bases and J by 7 bases, with 18 bases between the two germline ends. CDR3 nucleotides: TGTGCCAGTAGCGGACGGGGCGACAGTGAAAAACTGTTTTTT. Amino acids: CASSGRGDSEKLFF.

V gene TRBV9 combines with J gene TRBJ2-3; possible D gene TRBD1, 5 bases. Germline values: CDR1 SGDLS, CDR2 YYNGEE. Between the trimmed V and J ends, which lost 0 bases and 4 bases, there was a span of 12 bases. This CDR3 comprises 15 residues. Here the CDR3 reads CASSVVGRVSDTQYF. In nucleotides, the CDR3 is TGTGCCAGCAGCGTAGTTGGCAGGGTTTCAGATACGCAGTATTTT.

This rearrangement joins TRBV5-1 to TRBJ2-5; 13 bases align to TRBD2. Trimming cost V 4 bases and J 2 bases; bases outside gene matches: 8. This CDR3 has 17 amino acids. From germline, CDR1 is SGHRS and CDR2 YFSETQ. CDR3 DNA: TGCGCCAGCAGCAGAACTAGCGGGAGGGAAGGACAAGAGACCCAGTACTTC. Its protein product is CASSRTSGREGQETQYF.

The rearrangement links TRBV5-6 to TRBJ2-7, with TRBD1 as a possible D gene (5 bases). Trimming left V 4 bases short and J 2 bases short, with 19 bases between. The CDR3 spans 16 residues. Germline assignment: CDR1 SGHDT and CDR2 YYEEEE. CDR3 in amino acids: CASSPRTTQPTYEQYF. CDR3 nucleotide sequence: TGTGCCAGCAGCCCGAGGACAACCCAACCTACCTACGAGCAGTACTTC. The whole variable domain, remainder taken from reference TRBV5-6 and TRBJ2-7, is DAGVTQSPTHLIKTRGQQVTLRCSPKSGHDTVSWYQQALGQGPQFIFQYYEEEERQRGNFPDRFSGHQFPNYSSELNVNALLLGDSALYLCASSPRTTQPTYEQYFGPGTRLTVT.

The chain employs TRBV29-1 and TRBJ2-1; 14 nucleotides line up with TRBD2. The germline gives CDR1 SQVTM, CDR2 ANQGSEA. Trimming at V came to 7 bases and at J to 6 bases, leaving 8 bases not matched to a gene. This CDR3 is built from 15 residues. CDR3 in amino acids: CSAREGTSGSNEQFF. The CDR3 bases are TGCAGCGCCCGGGAAGGGACTAGCGGGAGCAATGAGCAGTTCTTC.

The chain has TRBV30 and TRBJ1-1; no firm D call. Germline V gives CDR1 GTSNPN, CDR2 SVGIG (reference sequence). The CDR3 totals 14 residues. V was pared by 0 bases and J by 8 bases, with 16 bases between. As DNA, the CDR3 is TGTGCCTGGAGTGTACTTACCTCCCCCAGGGAAGCTTTCTTT. The encoded protein is CAWSVLTSPREAFF.

V is TRBV7-3 and J is TRBJ2-2; D gene unclear. This CDR3 contains 14 residues. V lost 5 bases, J lost 7 bases, and 14 bases lay in between. In germline, CDR1 is SGHTA, CDR2 FQGTGA. CDR3 in amino acids: CASSTGSRGGELFF. The CDR3 bases are TGTGCCAGCAGCACCGGGTCACGCGGCGGGGAGCTGTTTTTT.

CDR3 DNA sequence: TGTGCCAGCAGTAACCTCCGGGACCCTCATGAAAAACTGTTTTTT. Residues: CASSNLRDPHEKLFF. The chain combines TRBV25-1 with TRBJ1-4; maybe TRBD1 (5 bases). V lost 5 bases, J lost 6 bases, and 16 bases lay in between. The CDR3 totals 15 residues. CDR1 is MGHDK and CDR2 is SYGVNS in the germline V gene. Complete variable domain (other parts from reference TRBV25-1 and TRBJ1-4): EADIYQTPRYLVIGTGKKITLECSQTMGHDKMYWYQQDPGMELHLIHYSYGVNSTEKGDLSSESTVSRIRTEHFPLTLESARPSHTSQYLCASSNLRDPHEKLFFGSGTQLSVL.

The rearrangement uses TRBV6-5 and TRBJ2-7; D is possibly TRBD1 (6 bases). The germline V gene encodes CDR1 MNHEY and CDR2 SVGAGI. The CDR3 has 15 residues. The V end lost 2 bases, the J end lost 1 base, and 12 bases lay between the germline ends. The CDR3 sequence is CASSYKGGRSYEQYF. Here the CDR3 DNA reads TGTGCCAGCAGTTACAAAGGGGGTAGATCCTACGAGCAGTACTTC.

The V call is TRBV9, the J call TRBJ1-2; 9 bases align to TRBD1. Looked up from germline, CDR1 is SGDLS and CDR2 is YYNGEE. V dropped 4 bases and J dropped 14; count of bases not matched to a gene: 9. There are 12 residues in the CDR3. Here the CDR3 DNA reads TGTGCCAGCAGCAGCCGGGACAGGGATATAACCTTC. Its translation: CASSSRDRDITF.

V is TRBV6-5 and J is TRBJ1-5, with D uncertain. The CDR3 has 13 residues. CDR1 is MNHEY and CDR2 is SVGAGI in the germline V gene. V dropped 5 bases and J dropped 7 bases, with 12 bases sitting between them. CDR3 in DNA: TGTGCCAGCAGTCCTACTCTTAACCAGCCCCAGCATTTT. Its translation: CASSPTLNQPQHF.

A few counts support this clone. This chain joins TRBV27 and TRBJ1-4; no firm D call. The CDR3 consists of 14 residues. V was pared by 3 bases and J by 6 bases, with 11 bases between. Germline CDR1 reads MNHEY; CDR2 reads SMNVEV (reference sequence). This CDR3 is CASSFTGYDEKLFF. CDR3 sequence (DNA): TGTGCCAGCAGTTTTACGGGGTATGATGAAAAACTGTTTTTT.

This chain uses TRBV9 with TRBJ2-2, with D possibly being TRBD2 (5 bases). Germline lookup yields CDR1 SGDLS and CDR2 YYNGEE. This CDR3 is built from 15 residues. Trimming pared 3 bases from V and 0 bases from J, leaving 9 bases between. The CDR3 DNA is TGTGCCAGCAGCGCGAGGGCGACGAACACCGGGGAGCTGTTTTTT. Translating it yields CASSARATNTGELFF.

J is TRBJ2-3 and V is TRBV11-2, with 7 nucleotides matching TRBD2. Trimming cost V 5 bases and J 5 bases; bases outside gene matches: 4. The germline V gene encodes CDR1 SGHAT and CDR2 FQNNGV. The length of the CDR3 is 13 residues. The CDR3 spells CASSGGGGDTQYF. As DNA, the CDR3 is TGTGCCAGCAGCGGGGGGGGTGGAGATACGCAGTATTTT.

This clone was observed a handful of times. The J gene is TRBJ1-3, the V gene TRBV10-1; D gene unclear. The V gene lost 4 bases and the J gene lost 0 bases, with 7 bases spanning the gap. The CDR3 totals 14 residues. Germline-derived CDR1 and CDR2 are WNHNN and SYGVQD (reference sequence). The CDR3 reads CASSAGHSGNTIYF. Written as DNA, the CDR3 is TGCGCCAGCAGTGCTGGGCACTCTGGAAACACCATATATTTT.

V gene TRBV6-5 combines with J gene TRBJ1-5; 9 bases map to TRBD1. The J segment lost 4 bases and the V segment lost 5 bases, leaving 6 bases of the junction unmatched. The CDR3 loop spans 15 amino acids. The V gene's germline CDR1 is MNHEY and CDR2 SVGAGI. CDR3 residues: CASSQDRGGNQPQHF. The CDR3 region has the DNA TGTGCCAGCAGTCAGGACAGGGGTGGGAATCAGCCCCAGCATTTT.

The gene calls are TRBV5-1 and TRBJ2-3; 7 bases are a match to TRBD2. V trimming: 4 bases; J trimming: 1 base; junction bases outside the gene matches: 9. The length of the CDR3 is 16 residues. CDR1 and CDR2 (germline): SGHRS, YFSETQ. The CDR3 DNA sequence: TGCGCCAGCAGCATGCGGACCACTAGCGGCACAGATACGCAGTATTTT. This codes for CASSMRTTSGTDTQYF.

J is TRBJ2-2 and V is TRBV29-1; 10 bases are a match to TRBD1. Trimming took 8 bases from V and 7 from J; bases not matched to a gene: 4. The CDR3 runs to 12 residues. The V gene's germline CDR1 is SQVTM and CDR2 ANQGSEA. As DNA, the CDR3 is TGCAGCACGGGACAGGGGCACGGGGAGCTGTTTTTT. Translating gives CSTGQGHGELFF.

This sequence joins TRBV4-3 and TRBJ2-6, with D unresolved. This CDR3 region has 15 residues. Deletions cut 1 base from V and 1 base from J, with 5 bases between. Germline CDR1 is LGHNA and CDR2 is YSLEER. The CDR3 coding sequence is TGCGCCAGCAGCCAAGGATTTTCTGGGGCCAACGTCCTGACTTTC. It specifies CASSQGFSGANVLTF.